These 26 T cell receptor beta chains were all obtained from the same sample, sequenced in a study of low-dose radiotherapy and immunotherapy resistance in tumors. Gene-specific TRAV and TRBV primers were used for first-strand cDNA, covering alpha and beta chains. Over roughly 19 PCR cycles, TCRs were amplified from a constant-region primer and V-primer adapter. TCRdb re-called the reads with MiXCR, one entry per CDR3 protein. The data contain tens of thousands of distinct CDR3 sequences, 15% to 20% of them singletons. Time point: before trial treatment. The source material was PBMCs, sampled before treatment. The receptors here all came from a male donor with prostate cancer.

At least ten counts were recorded for this clonotype. The chain couples TRBV2 to TRBJ2-5; possibly TRBD2 for D (5 bases). The CDR3 sequence is 13 residues long. V shed 2 bases and J shed 5 bases, with 9 bases lying between them. Germline V gene sequence: CDR1 SNHLY, CDR2 FYNNEI. The CDR3 nucleotides are TGTGCCAGCAGTGAATTGATAGCGGAGACCCAGTACTTC. As protein: CASSELIAETQYF.

On this clonotype: A single base separates this from a much larger clone, so it may be a read error. The J gene is TRBJ2-2, the V gene TRBV30; D is tentatively TRBD1 or TRBD2 (6 bases each). CDR1 and CDR2 from the germline V gene are GTSNPN and SVGIG (reference sequence). This CDR3 has 16 amino acids. Written as DNA, the CDR3 is TGTGCCTGGAGTGTAGAGGGGGGACCGAACACCGGGGAGCTGCTTTTT. It encodes CAWSVEGGPNTGELLF. Looking up the rest from reference TRBV30 and TRBJ2-2 gives the full variable domain: SQTIHQWPATLVQPVGSPLSLECTVEGTSNPNLYWYRQAAGRGLQLLFYSVGIGQISSEVPQNLSASRPQDRQFILSSKKLLLSDSGFYLCAWSVEGGPNTGELLFGEGSRLTVL.

This clonotype has ten or more counts. In DNA form, the CDR3 reads TGTGCCAGCAGCTTAACTCGGGGACAGGGGGCCCCCTACGAGCAGTACTTC. Encoded protein: CASSLTRGQGAPYEQYF. V usage is TRBV13 and J usage is TRBJ2-7, with 12 bases aligning to TRBD1. V shed 2 bases and J 2 bases; nucleotides not matched to a gene: 7. The CDR3 totals 17 residues. CDR1 and CDR2 from the germline V gene are PRHDT and FYEKMQ (reference sequence).

In its sample, this clonotype was seen a few times. This chain links TRBV25-1 with TRBJ2-6, with 7 nucleotides matching TRBD1. Germline V gene lookup returns CDR1 MGHDK and CDR2 SYGVNS. This CDR3 contains 16 residues. The V segment lost 2 bases and the J segment 2 bases; nucleotides outside the gene matches: 3. The CDR3 nucleotides read TGTGCCAGCAGTGAAGCCGGGACAGCTGGGGCCAACGTCCTGACTTTC. Translated: CASSEAGTAGANVLTF.

Many counts were recorded for this clonotype. The chain carries TRBV18 and TRBJ2-7; the D gene is possibly TRBD1 (6 bases). Trimming cost V 3 bases and J 0 bases, with 9 bases left between them. The CDR3 is 14 residues long. The germline gives CDR1 KGHSH, CDR2 LQKENI. The CDR3 DNA reads TGTGCCAGCTCACCGGGACAAAGCTCCTACGAGCAGTACTTC. It encodes CASSPGQSSYEQYF.

This clonotype has just a few counts. The DNA is omitted, as the CDR3 cannot be located on it reliably, and the CDR3 follows TCRdb's listing. The chain has TRBV2 and TRBJ2-2; the D call TRBD2 from the table was never checked on the DNA. From its first to its last residue, the CDR3 has 19 amino acids. Germline V gene lookup returns CDR1 SNHLY and CDR2 FYNNEI. The CDR3 protein is CAYGLYSSGGNTGELFFFF.

This clonotype turned up a few times. A much more abundant neighbour one base away suggests this may be a read error. The chain combines TRBV20-1 with TRBJ1-4; tentative D call: TRBD1 (5 bases). Germline assignment: CDR1 DFQATT and CDR2 SNEGSKA (reference sequence). CDR3 length: 14 residues. The CDR3: CCASAGGNNEKLFF. In nucleotides, the CDR3 is TGCTGTGCTAGCGCCGGGGGTAATAATGAAAAACTGTTTTTT.

Points on this clonotype: This likely traces to a read error, being one base from a far larger clone. The V gene is TRBV12-3 or TRBV12-4, the J gene TRBJ2-3; 8 nucleotides agree with TRBD2. Unmatched junction bases numbered 23, after V lost 5 bases and J lost 4 bases. CDR3 length: 20 amino acids. The CDR3 is CASSEVRPSRRGVTPDTQYF. The CDR3 nucleotides read TGTGCCAGCAGTGAAGTCAGGCCATCACGGCGGGGGGTCACCCCAGATACGCAGTATTTT.

This clonotype showed up many times. The V gene is TRBV7-8, the J gene TRBJ2-1, with 8 positions matching TRBD2. J lost 5 bases, V lost 7 bases, and 1 base had no gene match. The germline gives CDR1 SGHVS, CDR2 FQNEAQ. The CDR3 consists of 12 residues. The CDR3 loop reads CASKLADNEQFF. The DNA for the CDR3 is TGTGCCAGCAAACTAGCGGACAATGAGCAGTTCTTC. The full variable domain, in which reference TRBV7-8 and TRBJ2-1 provide the parts outside the CDR3, is GAGVSQSPRYKVAKRGQDVALRCDPISGHVSLFWYQQALGQGPEFLTYFQNEAQLDKSGLPSDRFFAERPEGSVSTLKIQRTQQEDSAVYLCASKLADNEQFFGPGTRLTVL.

This clonotype has at least ten counts. The chain joins TRBV4-2 to TRBJ2-5, with D perhaps being TRBD1 or TRBD2 (5 bases each). CDR3 size: 17 residues. Germline V gives CDR1 LGHNA, CDR2 YNFKEQ. Trimming removed 4 bases at V and 0 bases at J, with 18 bases between. Written as DNA, the CDR3 is TGTGCCAGCAGCCGGACTGGGGGTAGCGCAAACCAAGAGACCCAGTACTTC. Protein: CASSRTGGSANQETQYF.

This clonotype was detected many times. V gene TRBV4-1 combines with J gene TRBJ2-7; 9 bases are shared with TRBD1. The CDR3 has 14 amino acids. Germline loops: CDR1 MGHRA, CDR2 YSYEKL. V lost 3 bases, J lost 4 bases, and 4 bases stayed unmatched. The CDR3 DNA sequence: TGCGCCAGCAGCCAGGGGGACAGGGCATACGAGCAGTACTTC. It translates to CASSQGDRAYEQYF.

This clonotype has a count of ten or more. This chain connects TRBV5-6 to TRBJ2-5, with D possibly TRBD2 on 6 matching bases. The germline CDR1 and CDR2 sequences are SGHDT and YYEEEE. There are 13 residues in the CDR3. Trimming cost V 3 bases and J 3 bases, with 9 bases left between them. DNA for the CDR3: TGTGCCAGCAGCTCCTGGAGGGAAGAGACCCAGTACTTC. It codes for CASSSWREETQYF. Using reference TRBV5-6 and TRBJ2-5 for the parts outside the CDR3, the full variable domain is DAGVTQSPTHLIKTRGQQVTLRCSPKSGHDTVSWYQQALGQGPQFIFQYYEEEERQRGNFPDRFSGHQFPNYSSELNVNALLLGDSALYLCASSSWREETQYFGPGTRLLVL.

This clonotype was seen at least ten times. The CDR3 protein is CSAPRTGINEQFF. The CDR3 coding sequence is TGCAGTGCCCCCCGTACAGGGATCAATGAGCAGTTCTTC. The chain employs TRBV20-1 and TRBJ2-1, with D possibly matching TRBD1 (6 bases). This CDR3 spans 13 amino acids. V was trimmed by 6 bases and J by 6 bases, leaving 15 bases between them. The V gene's germline CDR1 is DFQATT and CDR2 SNEGSKA (reference sequence).

This clonotype was detected ten times or more. This chain joins TRBV19 and TRBJ1-1; unclear D gene. Germline V gene data show CDR1 as LNHDA and CDR2 as SQIVND (reference sequence). There are 13 residues in the CDR3. The germline V and J ends were trimmed by 0 bases and 5 bases, with 7 bases remaining between them. The CDR3 protein is CASSIDRETEAFF. The CDR3 nucleotides are TGTGCCAGTAGTATAGATCGGGAGACTGAAGCTTTCTTT.

Of note for this clonotype: A far larger clone is off by one base, so a read error is likely. This chain uses TRBV3-1 with TRBJ2-7; possibly TRBD2 for D (6 bases). The CDR3 sequence is 15 residues long. With 7 bases removed from V and 7 bases from J, the gap between germline ends came to 23 bases. The germline gives CDR1 LGHDT, CDR2 YNNKEL (reference sequence). CDR3 region: CASTRAGSSYNEQYF. In DNA form, the CDR3 reads TGTGCCAGCACCCGCGCGGGAAGCTCCTACAATGAGCAGTACTTC.

There are many counts of this clonotype. This chain connects TRBV18 to TRBJ2-3; D may be TRBD1 (6 bases). The V and J ends lost 0 bases and 2 bases respectively, with 24 bases between them. The CDR3 covers 20 residues. Germline V lookup: CDR1 KGHSH, CDR2 LQKENI. CDR3 sequence reads: CASSPPVHGQQYSLTDTQYF. The CDR3 DNA sequence: TGTGCCAGCTCACCACCGGTGCACGGACAGCAGTATTCTCTCACAGATACGCAGTATTTT. The whole variable domain, remainder taken from reference TRBV18 and TRBJ2-3, is NAGVMQNPRHLVRRRGQEARLRCSPMKGHSHVYWYRQLPEEGLKFMVYLQKENIIDESGMPKERFSAEFPKEGPSILRIQQVVRGDSAAYFCASSPPVHGQQYSLTDTQYFGPGTRLTVL.

This clonotype was detected a few times. Germline is not matched at one junction end, which may reflect a read error. V is TRBV11-2 and J is TRBJ2-7; D may match TRBD1 or TRBD2 (5 bases each). CDR3 length: 13 amino acids. Germline CDR1 reads SGHAT; CDR2 reads FQNNGV. The DNA of the CDR3 is TGTGCCACCCGGCAGATTAGGGACGGCGAAATAAACTTC. As protein: CATRQIRDGEINF.

This clonotype was counted at least ten times. V is TRBV5-6 and J is TRBJ1-2, with D possibly matching TRBD1 (6 bases). In germline, CDR1 is SGHDT, CDR2 YYEEEE. The V gene lost 0 bases and the J gene lost 4 bases, with 13 bases spanning the gap. The CDR3 consists of 15 residues. CDR3 nucleotides: TGTGCCAGCAGCTTGGTGGTTGGAGGGGGCTATGGCTACACCTTC. Its protein is CASSLVVGGGYGYTF. The full variable domain, in which reference TRBV5-6 and TRBJ1-2 provide the parts outside the CDR3, is DAGVTQSPTHLIKTRGQQVTLRCSPKSGHDTVSWYQQALGQGPQFIFQYYEEEERQRGNFPDRFSGHQFPNYSSELNVNALLLGDSALYLCASSLVVGGGYGYTFGSGTRLTVV.

The sample holds many counts of this clonotype. This sequence joins TRBV5-1 and TRBJ2-1, with 10 bases identical to TRBD1. Germline-derived CDR1 and CDR2 are SGHRS and YFSETQ. V gave up 6 bases and J gave up 10 bases; unmatched junction bases: 10. The CDR3 is made up of 14 amino acids. The CDR3 DNA reads TGCGCCAGCAACCCCGGGACAGGGGAGGAGGAGCAGTTCTTC. It translates to CASNPGTGEEEQFF.

As regards this clonotype: Given a far larger clone just one base away, this is likely a sequencing read error. The J gene is TRBJ1-5, the V gene TRBV5-3; no firm D call. TRBV5-3 is treated as an ORF (open reading frame) with a function not yet certain. The CDR3 consists of 15 residues. V lost 4 bases and J 4 bases, leaving 15 bases between the germline ends. CDR3 region: CARSRPGGQNQPQHF. The CDR3 bases are TGTGCCAGAAGCCGTCCTGGCGGTCAAAATCAGCCCCAGCATTTT.

This rearrangement joins TRBV30 to TRBJ2-5; D not certain. CDR1 GTSNPN and CDR2 SVGIG come from the germline V gene (reference sequence). The length of the CDR3 is 14 residues. Trimming removed 0 bases at V and 5 bases at J, with 13 bases between. CDR3 nucleotide sequence: TGTGCCTGGAGTGTACTTGTGGGGATGGAGACCCAGTACTTC. Translated: CAWSVLVGMETQYF.

This clonotype was detected once. The chain carries TRBV2 and TRBJ2-6, with D perhaps matching TRBD1 (6 bases). Germline V gene sequence: CDR1 SNHLY, CDR2 FYNNEI. The CDR3 sequence is 17 residues long. V lost 7 bases and J lost 0, with 16 bases in between. The CDR3 nucleotides read TGTGCCAGCACAAGGCGGACAGACCCCTCTGGGGCCAACGTCCTGACTTTC. Amino acid sequence: CASTRRTDPSGANVLTF.

This clonotype has ten or more counts. The chain carries TRBV3-1 and TRBJ2-7, with D possibly being TRBD2 (6 bases). Germline V gene sequence: CDR1 LGHDT, CDR2 YNNKEL (reference sequence). This CDR3 region has 14 residues. V was cut by 3 bases and J by 2 bases, with 11 bases left in between. CDR3 protein: CASSQEGRAYEQYF. CDR3 nucleotides: TGTGCCAGCAGCCAGGAGGGACGGGCCTACGAGCAGTACTTC.

This clonotype was recorded many times. The CDR3 protein is CASSRDPSSYEQYF. The CDR3 coding sequence is TGTGCCAGCAGCCGAGACCCATCTAGCTACGAGCAGTACTTC. The genes are TRBV7-2 and TRBJ2-7; D ambiguous. The V end was cut by 5 bases, the J end by 3 bases, with 14 bases between. The length of the CDR3 is 14 residues. CDR1 is SGHTA and CDR2 is FQGNSA in the germline V gene. Complete variable domain (other parts from reference TRBV7-2 and TRBJ2-7): GAGVSQSPSNKVTEKGKDVELRCDPISGHTALYWYRQSLGQGLEFLIYFQGNSAPDKSGLPSDRFSAERTGGSVSTLTIQRTQQEDSAVYLCASSRDPSSYEQYFGPGTRLTVT.

This rearrangement joins TRBV5-1 to TRBJ1-1; no clear D gene. Deletions cut 2 bases from V and 1 base from J, with 6 bases between. There are 13 residues in the CDR3. Germline CDR1 and CDR2: SGHRS and YFSETQ. For the CDR3, the DNA is TGCGCCAGCAGCTTAATGCAGAACACTGAAGCTTTCTTT. As protein: CASSLMQNTEAFF. Variable domain in full (rest from reference TRBV5-1 and TRBJ1-1): KAGVTQTPRYLIKTRGQQVTLSCSPISGHRSVSWYQQTPGQGLQFLFEYFSETQRNKGNFPGRFSGRQFSNSRSEMNVSTLELGDSALYLCASSLMQNTEAFFGQGTRLTVV.

This clonotype was observed many times. The chain carries TRBV7-9 and TRBJ2-3; 8 positions agree with TRBD2. The V segment lost 0 bases and the J segment 5 bases; nucleotides outside the gene matches: 10. Germline assignment: CDR1 SEHNR and CDR2 FQNEAQ (reference sequence). This CDR3 spans 17 amino acids. The CDR3 DNA reads TGTGCCAGCAGCTTAGCGCTCTCGGGGGGGGGCCTAGATACGCAGTATTTT. As protein: CASSLALSGGGLDTQYF.